This is a list of T cell receptor beta chains from one sample in a study of shared clonotypes between healthy human individuals. Clones were sequenced by immunoSEQ multiplex PCR, and TCRdb holds only the in-frame ones, with some missing. The sample lists roughly 2.2 million clones; approximately 93% were seen once. The material sequenced was naive CD4+ T cells from PBMCs. These receptors originate from a man in his late teens or twenties in good health. Some clones in this sample may be carry-over from other donors' samples. Each CDR3 is given without its conserved first and last residue. D genes are given only for firm matches.

ASSQAVDQPQH	TRBJ1-5	TRBV4-1	NA
AWAPDGTYEQY	NA	TRBV30	NA
ASSVGGTSGTYEQY	TRBJ2-7	TRBV9	TRBD2
ARVVGCPYEQY	TRBJ2-7	TRBV27	NA
ASSLRDGPGEAF	TRBJ1-1	TRBV7-9	NA
ASSGRGSGNSYEQY	TRBJ2-7	TRBV19	TRBD2
ASRLTRGEETQY	TRBJ2-5	TRBV28	NA
ASSRDRTNSPLH	TRBJ1-6	TRBV6-5	TRBD1
ASSPRGRALGTQY	TRBJ2-5	TRBV7-6	TRBD2
SVGTVPYEQY	TRBJ2-7	TRBV29-1	NA
ASSLMGTVSYNEQF	TRBJ2-1	TRBV5-1	TRBD1
ASSLGMGTGYGYT	TRBJ1-2	TRBV5-5	NA
ASSLDTNTGELF	TRBJ2-2	TRBV5-1	NA
ASSFLTLPNDYT	TRBJ1-2	TRBV7-8	NA
AWNRDYGYT	TRBJ1-2	TRBV30	NA
SVEEMGRVSEAF	TRBJ1-1	TRBV29-1	NA
ASSQVGQRNEKLF	TRBJ1-4	TRBV4-3	NA
ASSQGGTTGELF	TRBJ2-2	TRBV7-6	TRBD2
ASSSDSTNQPQH	TRBJ1-5	TRBV7-2	NA
ASNPGVNTEAF	TRBJ1-1	TRBV5-1	NA
AISESAGGNQPQH	TRBJ1-5	TRBV10-3	TRBD1